The 10 T cell receptor beta chains listed next were all sequenced from one sample in a study of T cell repertoires in cytomegalovirus infection. The antigens for these receptors are not known. TCRdb re-called the reads with MiXCR, one entry per CDR3 protein. The data contain 250,000 to 300,000 distinct CDR3 sequences, about 20% of them seen just once; the ten biggest clones take up around 20%. The specimen was cultured PBMCs, collected from culture after CMV antigen stimulation. These receptors originate from a human donor in good health (CMV status not recorded). Some clones in this sample may be carry-over from other donors' samples.

This clonotype was recorded many times. This chain links TRBV6-1 with TRBJ1-2, with D unresolved. CDR1 and CDR2 (germline): MNHNS, SASEGT. The V end lost 5 bases, the J end lost 4 bases, and 11 bases lay between the germline ends. There are 13 residues in the CDR3. CDR3 coding DNA: TGTGCCAGCAGTCAAACCTCCCTCTATGGCTACACCTTC. Its translation: CASSQTSLYGYTF.

This clonotype was detected once. The rearrangement links TRBV9 to TRBJ2-3, with TRBD1 matching 8 bases. The CDR3 is 16 residues long. Germline CDR1 reads SGDLS; CDR2 reads YYNGEE. V lost 3 bases, J lost 5 bases, and 11 bases stayed unmatched. The CDR3 DNA reads TGTGCCAGCAGCGCCCGACAGGGGATAGAAATAGATACGCAGTATTTT. Translating it yields CASSARQGIEIDTQYF.

Ten or more counts support this clonotype. This rearrangement joins TRBV7-2 to TRBJ1-6; D is ambiguous. The CDR3 is 18 residues long. Trimming cost V 3 bases and J 7 bases, with 22 bases left between them. Germline V CDR1 and CDR2: SGHTA, FQGNSA. The CDR3 DNA reads as TGTGCCAGCAGCTTCGAGGTCCCAGGCAGGTCTAGGAATTCACCCCTCCACTTT. Its protein product is CASSFEVPGRSRNSPLHF.

This chain links TRBV12-3 or TRBV12-4 with TRBJ2-5; tentatively, D is TRBD1 or TRBD2 (5 bases each). The CDR3 extends over 14 amino acids. Deletions cut 5 bases from V and 4 bases from J, with 14 bases between. The CDR3 nucleotides are TGTGCCAGCAGTCGGGGCCCCCGGGGAGAGACCCAGTACTTC. Residues: CASSRGPRGETQYF.

This clonotype was detected many times. This chain joins TRBV12-3 or TRBV12-4 and TRBJ2-3, with D possibly being TRBD2 (6 bases). The V gene lost 3 bases and the J gene lost 8 bases, with 15 bases spanning the gap. This CDR3 comprises 14 residues. DNA of the CDR3: TGTGCCAGCAGTTTGGGGGGTAGGATGGCTACGCAGTATTTT. Its translation is CASSLGGRMATQYF.

The chain couples TRBV3-1 to TRBJ2-7; the D is unclear. The V end was cut by 1 base, the J end by 1 base, with 8 bases between. Germline V gene data show CDR1 as LGHDT and CDR2 as YNNKEL (reference sequence). The CDR3 extends over 14 amino acids. The CDR3 coding sequence is TGTGCCAGCAGCCAAGGACGGTATTCCTACGAGCAGTACTTC. It specifies CASSQGRYSYEQYF.

This chain joins TRBV28 and TRBJ2-1; perhaps D is TRBD1 or TRBD2 (5 bases each). The germline V gene has CDR1 MDHEN and CDR2 SYDVKM. The CDR3 extends over 15 amino acids. Trimming cost V 5 bases and J 3 bases, with 14 bases left between them. CDR3 in amino acids: CASSPGTSYYNEQFF. DNA of the CDR3: TGTGCCAGCAGTCCCGGGACCTCATACTACAATGAGCAGTTCTTC.

The CDR3 sequence is CASSQAGARYQFF. The DNA of the CDR3 is TGCGCCAGCAGCCAAGCAGGCGCCAGGTACCAGTTCTTC. This chain joins TRBV4-3 and TRBJ2-1; no firm D call. The V end was cut by 1 base, the J end by 13 bases, with 14 bases between. CDR1 LGHNA and CDR2 YSLEER come from the germline V gene. The length of the CDR3 is 13 residues.

This clonotype was seen more than once but under ten times. J is TRBJ2-1 and V is TRBV5-1; TRBD2 agrees at 11 bases. The germline V gene encodes CDR1 SGHRS and CDR2 YFSETQ. The V gene end was trimmed by 2 bases and the J gene end by 7 bases; junction bases not matched to a gene: 2. The CDR3 has 14 amino acids. CDR3: CASSFTSGSNEQFF. CDR3 in DNA: TGCGCCAGCAGCTTCACTAGCGGGAGTAATGAGCAGTTCTTC.

This clonotype was detected only a few times. CDR3: CASSQDVLRRNSPLHF. In DNA, the CDR3 is TGCGCCAGCAGCCAAGATGTTCTGAGGAGGAATTCACCCCTCCACTTT. The chain links TRBV4-3 to TRBJ1-6; D ambiguous. The CDR3 covers 16 residues. Germline-derived CDR1 and CDR2 are LGHNA and YSLEER. V was clipped by 0 bases and J by 7 bases, with 13 bases between them.